The clone carrying this TCR beta chain was seen once. The use of genomic DNA as template underpinned the TCR beta VDJ and CDR3 profiling. Each CDR3 protein gets one entry after TCRdb re-called the reads with MiXCR. The table records about 130,000 distinct CDR3 sequences, around 48% of them present only once. The CDR3 is 13 residues long. From germline, CDR1 is SEHNR and CDR2 FQNEAQ (reference sequence). With 5 bases removed from V and 8 bases from J, the gap between germline ends came to 13 bases. These data are taken from a study of CD8+CD57+ T cells in acquired aplastic anemia. Sequencing was performed on sorted CD4+, CD8+, or CD8+CD57+ T cells (not recorded which) from PBMCs. The chain carries TRBV7-9 and TRBJ2-1; D is ambiguous. The source is a human donor in good health, serving as a control. CDR3 residues: CASSPRSDHEQFF. The CDR3 DNA sequence: TGTGCCAGCAGCCCCCGCAGCGACCATGAGCAGTTCTTC.